This is a list of T cell receptor beta chains from one sample in a study of blood T cell repertoires in COVID-19. Data came from immunoSEQ multiplex PCR; TCRdb stores just in-frame clones and leaves some out. In the table there are around 170,000 clones, 86% of which are singletons. The sequencing input was PBMCs or T cells enriched from blood (not recorded which). These receptors came from a woman between 25 and 40 years old who had recovered from COVID-19. Both conserved end residues are part of each CDR3. The D gene is left open where the match is weak. The listing skips clone size in some rows; elsewhere it reads once, few, many or a size class.

cdr3_length: 13
v_call: TRBV7-2
clone_size: -
j_call: TRBJ1-3
d_call: -
cdr3_aa: CASSLLMAQDRYF
cdr3_nt: TGTGCCAGCAGCTTACTCATGGCTCAGGACAGATACTTT

cdr3_length: 15
v_call: TRBV7-2
clone_size: -
j_call: TRBJ2-1
d_call: -
cdr3_aa: CASSTPGEGPLEQFF
cdr3_nt: TGTGCCAGCAGTACCCCAGGGGAGGGCCCATTGGAGCAGTTCTTC

cdr3_length: 14
v_call: TRBV6-6
clone_size: -
j_call: TRBJ2-2
d_call: TRBD1
cdr3_aa: CASHRGHTTGELFF
cdr3_nt: TGTGCCAGCCACAGGGGCCATACCACCGGGGAGCTGTTTTTT

cdr3_length: 13
v_call: TRBV7-9
clone_size: -
j_call: TRBJ1-2
d_call: -
cdr3_aa: CASTNSGKYGYTF
cdr3_nt: TGTGCCAGCACCAATAGCGGAAAATATGGCTACACCTTC

cdr3_length: 12
v_call: TRBV7-9
clone_size: -
j_call: TRBJ2-1
d_call: -
cdr3_aa: CASSLMEREQFF
cdr3_nt: TGTGCCAGCAGCTTAATGGAGAGAGAGCAGTTCTTC

cdr3_length: 15
v_call: TRBV28
clone_size: -
j_call: TRBJ1-1
d_call: -
cdr3_aa: CASSFHRSPGGEAFF
cdr3_nt: TGTGCCAGCAGTTTCCACCGAAGCCCGGGGGGTGAAGCTTTCTTT

cdr3_length: 16
v_call: TRBV11-2
clone_size: -
j_call: TRBJ2-5
d_call: TRBD2
cdr3_aa: CASSLGTSSPEETQYF
cdr3_nt: TGTGCCAGCAGCTTAGGGACTAGCAGCCCGGAAGAGACCCAGTACTTC

cdr3_length: 16
v_call: TRBV6-5
clone_size: -
j_call: TRBJ2-1
d_call: -
cdr3_aa: CASSYSIAPQNNEQFF
cdr3_nt: TGTGCCAGCAGTTACTCGATAGCCCCCCAGAACAATGAGCAGTTCTTC

cdr3_length: 14
v_call: TRBV3-1/TRBV3-2
clone_size: -
j_call: TRBJ2-7
d_call: TRBD1
cdr3_aa: CASSRQGDAYEQYF
cdr3_nt: TGTGCCAGCAGCAGACAGGGGGACGCCTACGAGCAGTACTTC

cdr3_length: 13
v_call: TRBV3-1/TRBV3-2
clone_size: few
j_call: TRBJ2-1
d_call: TRBD2
cdr3_aa: CASSRTSGNEQFF
cdr3_nt: TGTGCCAGCAGCCGGACTAGCGGGAATGAGCAGTTCTTC

cdr3_length: 13
v_call: TRBV12-3/TRBV12-4
clone_size: -
j_call: TRBJ2-3
d_call: -
cdr3_aa: CASSLRGTDTQYF
cdr3_nt: TGTGCCAGCAGTTTAAGGGGGACAGATACGCAGTATTTT

cdr3_length: 13
v_call: TRBV7-3
clone_size: -
j_call: TRBJ1-1
d_call: -
cdr3_aa: CASSFDSSTEAFF
cdr3_nt: TGTGCCAGCAGCTTCGACAGTAGCACTGAAGCTTTCTTT

cdr3_length: 12
v_call: TRBV10-3
clone_size: -
j_call: TRBJ2-7
d_call: -
cdr3_aa: CAIRSVGSEQYF
cdr3_nt: TGTGCCATCAGGAGCGTAGGCAGCGAGCAGTACTTC

cdr3_length: 15
v_call: TRBV28
clone_size: -
j_call: TRBJ1-2
d_call: TRBD1
cdr3_aa: CASNIPGQGYYGYTF
cdr3_nt: TGTGCCAGCAACATACCGGGACAGGGGTACTATGGCTACACCTTC

cdr3_length: 17
v_call: TRBV4-1
clone_size: -
j_call: TRBJ2-1
d_call: TRBD2
cdr3_aa: CASSPGPAREMGNEQFF
cdr3_nt: TGCGCCAGCAGCCCCGGGCCGGCGCGGGAGATGGGGAATGAGCAGTTCTTC

cdr3_length: 16
v_call: TRBV5-1
clone_size: once
j_call: TRBJ2-5
d_call: -
cdr3_aa: CASSLGLRVEQETQYF
cdr3_nt: TGCGCCAGCAGCTTGGGATTGAGGGTGGAACAAGAGACCCAGTACTTC

cdr3_length: 15
v_call: TRBV9
clone_size: few
j_call: TRBJ1-4
d_call: TRBD1
cdr3_aa: CASSLGTGYNEKLFF
cdr3_nt: TGTGCCAGCAGCCTGGGGACAGGATATAATGAAAAACTGTTTTTT

cdr3_length: 16
v_call: TRBV21-1
clone_size: -
j_call: TRBJ1-1
d_call: -
cdr3_aa: CASSKGTGRGNTEAFF
cdr3_nt: TGTGCCAGCAGCAAAGGGACAGGAAGGGGGAACACTGAAGCTTTCTTT

cdr3_length: 16
v_call: TRBV6-4
clone_size: -
j_call: TRBJ2-2
d_call: -
cdr3_aa: CASSDQARGNTGELFF
cdr3_nt: TGTGCCAGCAGTGATCAGGCCAGGGGGAACACCGGGGAGCTGTTTTTT

cdr3_length: 13
v_call: TRBV9
clone_size: -
j_call: TRBJ2-7
d_call: TRBD2
cdr3_aa: CASNIAGGGEQYF
cdr3_nt: TGTGCCAGCAACATAGCGGGAGGTGGCGAGCAGTACTTC

cdr3_length: 13
v_call: TRBV19
clone_size: -
j_call: TRBJ2-1
d_call: -
cdr3_aa: CASSGQGPNEQFF
cdr3_nt: TGTGCCAGTAGTGGCCAGGGTCCCAATGAGCAGTTCTTC

cdr3_length: 13
v_call: TRBV30
clone_size: -
j_call: TRBJ2-1
d_call: -
cdr3_aa: CAWSKGAGDEQFF
cdr3_nt: TGTGCCTGGAGTAAGGGAGCAGGCGACGAGCAGTTCTTC

cdr3_length: 15
v_call: TRBV28
clone_size: -
j_call: TRBJ2-3
d_call: TRBD1
cdr3_aa: CASTTRGQGIRTQYF
cdr3_nt: TGTGCCAGCACCACCCGAGGACAGGGGATTCGTACGCAGTATTTT

cdr3_length: 16
v_call: TRBV27
clone_size: -
j_call: TRBJ2-1
d_call: TRBD2
cdr3_aa: CASSSRAGVSSYEQFF
cdr3_nt: TGTGCCAGCAGTTCGCGAGCGGGAGTATCATCGTATGAGCAGTTCTTC

cdr3_length: 15
v_call: TRBV9
clone_size: -
j_call: TRBJ2-1
d_call: -
cdr3_aa: CASSVVTSGGDEQFF
cdr3_nt: TGTGCCAGCAGCGTAGTCACGTCCGGCGGCGATGAGCAGTTCTTC

cdr3_length: 16
v_call: TRBV14
clone_size: -
j_call: TRBJ2-1
d_call: TRBD2
cdr3_aa: CASSLHRLAGLTEQFF
cdr3_nt: TGTGCCAGCAGCCTGCATAGACTAGCGGGATTGACGGAGCAGTTCTTC

cdr3_length: 16
v_call: TRBV27
clone_size: -
j_call: TRBJ2-2
d_call: TRBD1
cdr3_aa: CASTLQGQGFAGELFF
cdr3_nt: TGTGCCAGCACCTTACAAGGACAGGGGTTCGCCGGGGAGCTGTTTTTT

cdr3_length: 16
v_call: TRBV7-9
clone_size: -
j_call: TRBJ2-7
d_call: -
cdr3_aa: CASSSGNRLVIGEQYF
cdr3_nt: TGTGCCAGCAGCTCAGGAAATCGACTAGTTATAGGCGAGCAGTACTTC

cdr3_length: 13
v_call: TRBV6-5
clone_size: -
j_call: TRBJ1-1
d_call: TRBD1
cdr3_aa: CASIRQGDTEAFF
cdr3_nt: TGTGCCAGCATCAGACAGGGGGACACTGAAGCTTTCTTT

cdr3_length: 16
v_call: TRBV30
clone_size: -
j_call: TRBJ2-2
d_call: -
cdr3_aa: CAWTPLERINTGELFF
cdr3_nt: TGTGCCTGGACGCCATTGGAGCGGATAAACACCGGGGAGCTGTTTTTT

cdr3_length: 21
v_call: TRBV30
clone_size: -
j_call: TRBJ1-1
d_call: -
cdr3_aa: CAWITPSSLDGGRGMNTEAFF
cdr3_nt: TGTGCCTGGATCACCCCCAGCTCCCTGGACGGAGGGCGAGGGATGAACACTGAAGCTTTCTTT

cdr3_length: 15
v_call: TRBV11-2
clone_size: -
j_call: TRBJ2-3
d_call: -
cdr3_aa: CASSLARGITDTQYF
cdr3_nt: TGTGCCAGCAGCTTGGCGCGCGGGATCACAGATACGCAGTATTTT

cdr3_length: 15
v_call: TRBV28
clone_size: -
j_call: TRBJ2-5
d_call: -
cdr3_aa: CASSSPGRRFETQYF
cdr3_nt: TGTGCCAGCAGTTCTCCCGGCCGGAGGTTTGAGACCCAGTACTTC

cdr3_length: 22
v_call: TRBV23-1
clone_size: -
j_call: TRBJ2-1
d_call: TRBD2
cdr3_aa: CASSQSPRGGLAGGPRVNEQFF
cdr3_nt: TGCGCCAGCAGTCAAAGTCCCAGAGGGGGACTAGCGGGAGGGCCACGGGTGAATGAGCAGTTCTTC

cdr3_length: 15
v_call: TRBV18
clone_size: -
j_call: TRBJ1-6
d_call: TRBD1
cdr3_aa: CASSPGTDINSPLHF
cdr3_nt: TGTGCCAGCTCACCAGGGACAGACATCAATTCACCCCTCCACTTT

cdr3_length: 11
v_call: TRBV19
clone_size: -
j_call: TRBJ1-1
d_call: -
cdr3_aa: CASSTYTEAFF
cdr3_nt: TGTGCCAGTAGTACCTACACTGAAGCTTTCTTT

cdr3_length: 15
v_call: TRBV27
clone_size: -
j_call: TRBJ2-7
d_call: -
cdr3_aa: CASSFGGDPFYEQYF
cdr3_nt: TGTGCCAGCAGTTTCGGGGGAGACCCCTTCTACGAGCAGTACTTC

cdr3_length: 15
v_call: TRBV2
clone_size: -
j_call: TRBJ1-5
d_call: -
cdr3_aa: CASSAGRGADQPQHF
cdr3_nt: TGTGCCAGCAGTGCTGGGCGGGGGGCAGATCAGCCCCAGCATTTT

cdr3_length: 15
v_call: TRBV3-1/TRBV3-2
clone_size: -
j_call: TRBJ2-7
d_call: TRBD1
cdr3_aa: CASSQMGQISYEQYF
cdr3_nt: TGTGCCAGCAGCCAAATGGGACAGATCTCCTACGAGCAGTACTTC

cdr3_length: 12
v_call: TRBV30
clone_size: -
j_call: TRBJ1-1
d_call: -
cdr3_aa: CAWRGVGERAFF
cdr3_nt: TGTGCCTGGAGAGGGGTAGGAGAAAGGGCTTTCTTT

cdr3_length: 13
v_call: TRBV5-1
clone_size: -
j_call: TRBJ2-1
d_call: -
cdr3_aa: CASSWLGRDEQFF
cdr3_nt: TGCGCCAGCAGCTGGCTGGGTCGGGATGAGCAGTTCTTC

cdr3_length: 14
v_call: TRBV28
clone_size: -
j_call: TRBJ1-1
d_call: -
cdr3_aa: CASSPLRGGGEAFF
cdr3_nt: TGTGCCAGCAGTCCTCTCCGCGGGGGAGGTGAAGCTTTCTTT

cdr3_length: 13
v_call: TRBV18
clone_size: -
j_call: TRBJ2-5
d_call: -
cdr3_aa: CASSPTGQETQYF
cdr3_nt: TGTGCCAGCTCACCCACAGGGCAGGAGACCCAGTACTTC

cdr3_length: 16
v_call: TRBV6-2/TRBV6-3
clone_size: -
j_call: TRBJ2-7
d_call: TRBD1
cdr3_aa: CASSNDGTGGDYEQYF
cdr3_nt: TGTGCCAGCAGCAATGACGGGACAGGGGGCGACTACGAGCAGTACTTC

cdr3_length: 17
v_call: TRBV15
clone_size: -
j_call: TRBJ1-6
d_call: TRBD1
cdr3_aa: CATSRVPGGAYNSPLHF
cdr3_nt: TGTGCCACCAGCAGAGTCCCAGGGGGCGCCTATAATTCACCCCTCCACTTT

cdr3_length: 13
v_call: TRBV7-8
clone_size: -
j_call: TRBJ1-2
d_call: -
cdr3_aa: CASSRFGGRGYTF
cdr3_nt: TGTGCCAGCAGCCGCTTTGGAGGGCGCGGCTACACCTTC

cdr3_length: 13
v_call: TRBV9
clone_size: -
j_call: TRBJ1-2
d_call: -
cdr3_aa: CASSVTVSYGYTF
cdr3_nt: TGTGCCAGCAGCGTTACAGTATCCTATGGCTACACCTTC

cdr3_length: 14
v_call: TRBV4-2
clone_size: -
j_call: TRBJ2-7
d_call: -
cdr3_aa: CASSQDAEAYEQYF
cdr3_nt: TGTGCCAGCAGCCAAGACGCGGAGGCCTACGAGCAGTACTTC

cdr3_length: 14
v_call: TRBV5-6
clone_size: -
j_call: TRBJ2-7
d_call: -
cdr3_aa: CASSLVGQFYEQYF
cdr3_nt: TGTGCCAGCAGCTTGGTAGGACAGTTCTACGAGCAGTACTTC

cdr3_length: 15
v_call: TRBV5-6
clone_size: -
j_call: TRBJ1-1
d_call: TRBD1
cdr3_aa: CASSWWTGWDTEAFF
cdr3_nt: TGTGCCAGCAGCTGGTGGACAGGGTGGGACACTGAAGCTTTCTTT

cdr3_length: 16
v_call: TRBV28
clone_size: -
j_call: TRBJ2-1
d_call: TRBD2
cdr3_aa: CASREAGTSVYNEQFF
cdr3_nt: TGTGCCAGCAGGGAAGCCGGGACTAGCGTCTACAATGAGCAGTTCTTC

cdr3_length: 13
v_call: TRBV12-3/TRBV12-4
clone_size: few
j_call: TRBJ1-2
d_call: -
cdr3_aa: CASSLDHIYGYTF
cdr3_nt: TGTGCCAGCAGTTTAGACCACATCTATGGCTACACCTTC

cdr3_length: 16
v_call: TRBV30
clone_size: -
j_call: TRBJ2-1
d_call: TRBD2
cdr3_aa: CAWCLAGGNSYNEQFF
cdr3_nt: TGTGCCTGGTGTCTAGCGGGAGGGAACTCCTACAATGAGCAGTTCTTC